The next 5 T cell receptor beta chains were all read from a single sample in a study of CD8+ T cells in alopecia areata. Separation of pooled cutaneous lymph node cells was by sorting with CD4, CD8alpha, NKG2D, NKG2ACE and other markers. Reverse transcription of extracted RNA yielded cDNA, which provided the sequencing template. Profiled with immunoSEQ multiplex PCR; TCRdb holds only in-frame clones, not every one. Observed in the sample are over 250,000 clones, none of them singletons. The specimen sequenced was CD4+ T cells sorted from a lymph node. Receptors were obtained from a C3H/HeJ mouse with alopecia areata. MHC haplotype of the strain: H2-k.

Note on this clone: Each gene name is a mouse one. With the read ending 4 residues before the CDR3 end, the germline J gene is used to fill in that end. The chain recombines TRBV14 with TRBJ2-3; tentatively, D is TRBD2 (7 bases). Germline V gene sequence: CDR1 SGHDT, CDR2 FRDEAV. The CDR3 runs 16 residues. Trimming cost V 5 bases and J 4 bases, with 20 bases left between them. CDR3 residues: CASSPDWLGGPETLYF. The sequenced CDR3 bases are TGTGCCAGCAGCCCCGATTGGTTGGGGGGCCCAGAA.

This clone has only a few counts. Mouse germline and gene names are used. The sequenced fragment ends 4 residues before the CDR3 boundary, so the rest is inferred from the germline J gene. Additional DNA sequences in this sample encode the identical CDR3. The chain links TRBV19 to TRBJ2-3; D is uncertain. The germline V gene encodes CDR1 FNHDT and CDR2 SITEND (reference sequence). V gave up 5 bases and J gave up 0 bases, with 7 bases separating them. The CDR3 consists of 13 residues. CDR3 DNA (partial): TGTGCCAGCAGGACAAGTAGTGCAGAA. Translated: CASRTSSAE. The CDR3 in its entirety is CASRTSSAETLYF.

This clone has more than one count but fewer than ten. Gene names and germline refer to mouse. The read ends 4 residues shy of where the CDR3 ends; the end is completed using the germline J gene. The V gene is TRBV19, the J gene TRBJ2-5; D perhaps matches TRBD1 (5 bases). Trimming cost V 6 bases and J 1 base, with 9 bases left between them. The CDR3 loop spans 13 amino acids. Germline values: CDR1 FNHDT, CDR2 SITEND (reference sequence). CDR3 DNA, as far as it was read: TGTGCCAGCATCTCCAGGGACCAAGAC. Protein sequence: CASISRDQD. The CDR3 as a whole reads CASISRDQDTQYF. Combining the CDR3 with reference TRBV19 and TRBJ2-5 gives the whole variable domain GGIITQTPKFLIGQEGQKLTLKCQQNFNHDTMYWYRQDSGKGLRLIYYSITENDLQKGDLSEGYDASREKKSSFSLTVTSAQKNEMAVFLCASISRDQDTQYFGPGTRLLVL.

This clone has a handful of counts. Mouse gene names apply. With the read ending 4 residues before the CDR3 end, the germline J gene is used to fill in that end. Other DNA sequences in the sample encode the same CDR3. The rearrangement uses TRBV17 and TRBJ2-5; 10 positions match TRBD2. J gave up 3 bases and V 1 base, and 1 base lay outside the gene matches. This CDR3 contains 15 residues. Germline V gives CDR1 MNHDT, CDR2 YYDKIL. The DNA read from the CDR3 is TGTGCTAGCAGTAGAGGGGACTGGGGACAAGAC. Its translation: CASSRGDWGQD. The complete CDR3 sequence is CASSRGDWGQDTQYF.

As for this clone: The gene symbols are mouse symbols. The DNA ends 4 residues before the CDR3 does, and the rest of the CDR3 is filled in from the germline J gene. The genes are TRBV1 and TRBJ2-2; 8 nucleotides line up with TRBD1. Germline V CDR1 and CDR2: NSQYPW, LRSPGD (reference sequence). The CDR3 consists of 15 residues. V shed 4 bases and J 3 bases; nucleotides not matched to a gene: 4. The covered CDR3 bases are TGCACCTGCAGTGGGACAGGGAAGGACACCGGG. Its translation is CTCSGTGKDTG. The full CDR3 is CTCSGTGKDTGQLYF. The full variable domain, its missing parts supplied by reference TRBV1 and TRBJ2-2, is VTLLEQNPRWRLVPRGQAVNLRCILKNSQYPWMSWYQQDLQKQLQWLFTLRSPGDKEVKSLPGADYLATRVTDTELRLQVANMSQGRTLYCTCSGTGKDTGQLYFGEGSKLTVL.